Presented here are 19 T cell receptor beta chains from one specimen sequenced in a study of blood T cells in healthy people across ages. A second PCR, run for roughly 7 to 12 cycles, used a sample-barcoded 5' primer plus a J-beta primer mix. TCRdb itself ran the 5' RACE reads through MiXCR, one entry per CDR3 protein. The sample includes hundreds of thousands of distinct CDR3 sequences, roughly 50% of them seen just once. The sequencing input was blood. The origin of the receptors is a man in his forties or fifties in good health.

V is TRBV9 and J is TRBJ1-4; D perhaps matches TRBD1 (5 bases). This CDR3 contains 14 residues. CDR1 and CDR2 (germline): SGDLS, YYNGEE. V lost 0 bases to trimming and J lost 8 bases, with 11 bases between them. CDR3 nucleotide sequence: TGTGCCAGCAGCGTAGGGGGGGTAGGGGAAAAACTGTTTTTT. Amino acid sequence: CASSVGGVGEKLFF.

This clonotype was seen a handful of times. The chain combines TRBV7-3 with TRBJ1-1; tentative D call: TRBD1 (5 bases). V was clipped by 5 bases and J by 4 bases, with 11 bases between them. Germline values: CDR1 SGHTA, CDR2 FQGTGA. The CDR3 totals 13 residues. The CDR3 DNA reads TGTGCCAGCAGCCCCATGGGGGGCACTGAAGCTTTCTTT. It yields the protein CASSPMGGTEAFF.

The J gene is TRBJ2-4, the V gene TRBV20-1; maybe TRBD1 (5 bases). CDR3 length: 15 residues. Trimming took 6 bases from V and 5 from J, leaving 20 bases between them. In germline, CDR1 is DFQATT, CDR2 SNEGSKA (reference sequence). CDR3 DNA sequence: TGCAGTGCCGGACCAACAGGTGTCGCCCAAAACATTCAGTACTTC. This sequence encodes CSAGPTGVAQNIQYF.

This chain joins TRBV20-1 and TRBJ2-1; no definite D call. Germline loops: CDR1 DFQATT, CDR2 SNEGSKA (reference sequence). CDR3 length equals 15 residues. Trimming removed 5 bases from V and 7 bases from J, with 21 bases in between. Here the CDR3 reads CSAWAPGATLNEQFF. CDR3 sequence (DNA): TGCAGTGCTTGGGCCCCGGGCGCGACCCTAAATGAGCAGTTCTTC.

V gene TRBV28 combines with J gene TRBJ2-1; possibly TRBD1 for D (5 bases). Trimming shortened V by 2 bases and J by 9 bases, and 14 bases separated the two germline ends. Germline loops: CDR1 MDHEN, CDR2 SYDVKM. This CDR3 comprises 14 residues. CDR3 in DNA: TGTGCCAGCAGTTTACAGGGTAGCCTACTTGAGCAGTTCTTC. It encodes CASSLQGSLLEQFF.

This clonotype was recorded at least ten times. This chain joins TRBV6-5 and TRBJ2-3, with D perhaps TRBD1 (6 bases). Germline CDR1 reads MNHEY; CDR2 reads SVGAGI. The V end lost 0 bases, the J end lost 7 bases, and 14 bases lay between the germline ends. This CDR3 contains 15 residues. The chain's CDR3 is CASSYSAGQLHTQYF. For the CDR3, the DNA is TGTGCCAGCAGTTACTCGGCCGGACAGTTGCATACGCAGTATTTT.

This clonotype was seen a single time. The chain carries TRBV7-6 and TRBJ2-5; TRBD1 matches 7 bases. CDR1 is SGHVS and CDR2 is FNYEAQ in the germline V gene. J gave up 4 bases and V 4 bases, and 9 bases lay outside the gene matches. This CDR3 is built from 15 residues. Here the CDR3 reads CASSSGQLYRETQYF. The CDR3 coding sequence is TGTGCCAGCAGCTCGGGACAGTTGTACCGAGAGACCCAGTACTTC. Variable domain in full (rest from reference TRBV7-6 and TRBJ2-5): GAGVSQSPRYKVTKRGQDVALRCDPISGHVSLYWYRQALGQGPEFLTYFNYEAQQDKSGLPNDRFSAERPEGSISTLTIQRTEQRDSAMYRCASSSGQLYRETQYFGPGTRLLVL.

This rearrangement joins TRBV27 to TRBJ2-7; D is unresolved. Germline lookup yields CDR1 MNHEY and CDR2 SMNVEV (reference sequence). The CDR3 extends over 14 amino acids. With 3 bases removed from V and 2 bases from J, the gap between germline ends came to 11 bases. In DNA form, the CDR3 reads TGTGCCAGCAGTTTGGGCTCCTTACCCTACGAGCAGTACTTC. Its translation is CASSLGSLPYEQYF.

V usage is TRBV27 and J usage is TRBJ2-1; 10 bases fit TRBD2. There are 15 residues in the CDR3. CDR1 is MNHEY and CDR2 is SMNVEV in the germline V gene (reference sequence). V trimming: 5 bases; J trimming: 9 bases; junction bases outside the gene matches: 10. Here the CDR3 reads CASSPVLAGVSEQFF. CDR3 in DNA: TGTGCCAGCAGTCCAGTTCTAGCGGGAGTCTCTGAGCAGTTCTTC.

This clonotype appeared once. The chain recombines TRBV9 with TRBJ1-4; 7 positions agree with TRBD1. V dropped 2 bases and J dropped 0; count of bases not matched to a gene: 4. The CDR3 sequence is 16 residues long. Germline V lookup: CDR1 SGDLS, CDR2 YYNGEE. The CDR3 DNA reads TGTGCCAGCAGCGTGGATACAGGGGCAACTAATGAAAAACTGTTTTTT. Amino acid sequence: CASSVDTGATNEKLFF.

This clonotype was observed once. The chain is built from TRBV18 and TRBJ2-7; 8 bases agree with TRBD1. V dropped 1 base and J dropped 5; count of bases not matched to a gene: 7. The CDR3 consists of 15 residues. Germline V CDR1 and CDR2: KGHSH, LQKENI. CDR3 in DNA: TGTGCCAGCTCACCACGACAGGGGAACGTGGACGAGCAGTACTTC. Translation gives CASSPRQGNVDEQYF.

The chain combines TRBV28 with TRBJ2-7; TRBD1 agrees at 7 bases. The germline CDR1 and CDR2 sequences are MDHEN and SYDVKM. This CDR3 spans 14 amino acids. The trim removed 3 bases at V and 1 base at J, leaving 3 bases unmatched. CDR3 DNA: TGTGCCAGCAGTTTTGGGACAGAGTCCTACGAGCAGTACTTC. It codes for CASSFGTESYEQYF.

This sequence joins TRBV6-5 and TRBJ2-1, with D unresolved. This CDR3 is built from 15 residues. Germline CDR1 MNHEY, CDR2 SVGAGI. With 5 bases removed from V and 8 bases from J, the gap between germline ends came to 19 bases. Written as DNA, the CDR3 is TGTGCCAGCAGTCCTACTATCCGTGGTTTGGATGAGCAGTTCTTC. Its translation is CASSPTIRGLDEQFF.

V and J are TRBV4-3 and TRBJ2-3, with D unclear. Germline V CDR1 and CDR2: LGHNA, YSLEER. Between the trimmed V and J ends, which lost 0 bases and 3 bases, there was a span of 16 bases. The CDR3 loop spans 17 amino acids. CDR3 sequence reads: CASSQDWQASRTDTQYF. The DNA of the CDR3 is TGCGCCAGCAGCCAAGATTGGCAGGCAAGTAGGACAGATACGCAGTATTTT.

This chain uses TRBV7-2 with TRBJ2-4, with 8 bases aligning to TRBD2. Judging by the DNA end, TRBJ2-7 fits better; the J call may be wrong. Germline-derived CDR1 and CDR2 are SGHTA and FQGNSA. This CDR3 contains 15 residues. The CDR3 reads CASRSQSGGTYEQYF. The CDR3, as DNA: TGTGCCAGCAGATCCCAAAGCGGGGGCACCTACGAGCAGTACTTC.

This rearrangement joins TRBV10-3 to TRBJ2-5; D is possibly TRBD2 (6 bases). The DNA end favors TRBJ2-7, so the J call may be wrong. The CDR3 length is 17 residues. Germline lookup yields CDR1 ENHRY and CDR2 SYGVKD. The CDR3 is CAISEQRRDASSYEQYF. CDR3 bases: TGTGCCATCAGTGAGCAGCGGCGGGACGCCAGCTCCTACGAGCAGTACTTC.

V is TRBV29-1 and J is TRBJ1-1, with 7 bases identical to TRBD1. V dropped 7 bases and J dropped 5; count of bases not matched to a gene: 10. This CDR3 is 13 amino acids long. Germline CDR1 is SQVTM and CDR2 is ANQGSEA. DNA of the CDR3: TGCAGCGGTACACAGGGGACGAGGACTGAAGCTTTCTTT. Its translation: CSGTQGTRTEAFF. The full variable domain, completed using reference TRBV29-1 and TRBJ1-1, is SAVISQKPSRDICQRGTSLTIQCQVDSQVTMMFWYRQQPGQSLTLIATANQGSEATYESGFVIDKFPISRPNLTFSTLTVSNMSPEDSSIYLCSGTQGTRTEAFFGQGTRLTVV.

In this sample, this clonotype turned up a few times. The gene calls are TRBV3-1 and TRBJ2-3; D is possibly TRBD1 or TRBD2 (5 bases each). Between the trimmed V and J ends, which lost 9 bases and 1 base, there was a span of 11 bases. The CDR3 consists of 13 residues. CDR1 is LGHDT and CDR2 is YNNKEL in the germline V gene (reference sequence). DNA of the CDR3: TGTGCCAGTGAGATGGGGGGCACAGATACGCAGTATTTT. Protein product: CASEMGGTDTQYF.

This clonotype was found a few times. The rearrangement joins TRBV12-3 or TRBV12-4 to TRBJ1-5, with 9 bases lining up with TRBD1. The CDR3 contains 16 residues. Losses at the gene ends were 1 base for V and 2 bases for J; bases not matched to a gene: 3. The CDR3 DNA sequence: TGTGCCAGCAGTTTAGGGACAGGGGCCGGCAATCAGCCCCAGCATTTT. Translating it yields CASSLGTGAGNQPQHF.